This is a list of T cell receptor beta chains from one sample in a study of early stage breast cancer tumors. TCRdb's table, derived via immunoSEQ multiplex PCR, lists solely in-frame clones and lacks some. Of roughly 14,000 clones in the sample, 84% were seen once. Material: normal breast tissue next to the tumor. The source is a person aged 25-39 years with breast cancer. The CDR3 runs from the conserved cysteine through the conserved F or W. D genes are given only for firm matches. The size field is filled for only some rows; it gives once, few, many or a size class.

TRBV11-2	TRBD1	NA	TRBJ1-1	TGTGCCAGCAGCCCAGGACAGGGTGAAACCACTGAAGCTTTCTTT	CASSPGQGETTEAFF
TRBV20-1	NA	NA	TRBJ1-1	TGCAGTGCCAACTCTAGGGCTGAAGCTTTCTTT	CSANSRAEAFF
TRBV11-2	NA	NA	TRBJ2-6	TGTGCCAGCAGCTTATGGGCCAACGTCCTGACTTTC	CASSLWANVLTF
TRBV30	NA	once	TRBJ1-1	TGTGCCTGGAGTGTACAACAGTCAGAGGCTTTCTTT	CAWSVQQSEAFF
TRBV30	TRBD1	NA	TRBJ2-7	TGTGCCTGGAGTCGGACAGGGGGAACCGAGCAGTACTTC	CAWSRTGGTEQYF
TRBV27	TRBD2	once	TRBJ2-5	TGTGCCAGCAGTTCCCAGACTAGCGGGTTTCGCGAGACCCAGTACTTC	CASSSQTSGFRETQYF
TRBV27	TRBD1	NA	TRBJ2-1	TGTGCCACAGCGACAGGGGGGGTGGGTGAGCAGTTCTTC	CATATGGVGEQFF
TRBV7-2	NA	NA	TRBJ2-2	TGTGCCAGCAGCTTAGCCCCCGCGAACACCGGGGAGCTGTTTTTT	CASSLAPANTGELFF
TRBV18	TRBD2	NA	TRBJ2-3	TGTGCCAGCTCACCACAGTCCGCGGGAGTATCAGATACGCAGTATTTT	CASSPQSAGVSDTQYF
TRBV9	TRBD2	NA	TRBJ2-7	TGTGCCAGCAGCGAGACTAGCGACTACGAGCAGTACTTC	CASSETSDYEQYF
TRBV11-3	TRBD1	NA	TRBJ2-1	TGTGCCAGCCGTCGGACAGGGGAGGGGGGGCAGTTCTTC	CASRRTGEGGQFF
TRBV19	NA	NA	TRBJ1-2	TGTGCCAGTAATCCTCGGTCGGGAGGTTATGGCTACACCTTC	CASNPRSGGYGYTF
TRBV18	NA	NA	TRBJ2-1	TGTGCCAGCTCACCAGGAATCAATGAGCAGTTCTTC	CASSPGINEQFF
TRBV5-6	NA	NA	TRBJ2-7	TGTGCCAGCAGCTTCCCGGGACTTACCTACGAGCAGTACTTC	CASSFPGLTYEQYF
TRBV27	TRBD1	NA	TRBJ2-7	TGTGCCAGCAGTCAGGGGGCGCAGGCCTACGAGCAGTACTTC	CASSQGAQAYEQYF
TRBV29-1	NA	NA	TRBJ2-1	TGCAGCGTTAGGGCGGGCGGATACAATGAGCAGTTCTTC	CSVRAGGYNEQFF
TRBV11-3	NA	NA	TRBJ2-1	TGTGCCAGCAGCCCCGGGACTCTTTCATTGGGAAATGAGCAGTTCTTC	CASSPGTLSLGNEQFF
TRBV15	TRBD1	NA	TRBJ1-5	TGTGCCACCAGCAACGACAGGGGGCCCCAGCCCCAGCATTTT	CATSNDRGPQPQHF
TRBV6-5	NA	NA	TRBJ1-6	TGTGCCAGCAGTTACCAGGACGGTATTAATTCACCCCTCCACTTT	CASSYQDGINSPLHF
TRBV30	TRBD1	NA	TRBJ1-2	TGTGCCTGGAGTATACAGGGGGCGCATGTTGGCTACACCTTC	CAWSIQGAHVGYTF
TRBV7-9	NA	NA	TRBJ1-3	TGTGCCAGCCGCTCGGGGATCTCTGGAAACACCATATATTTT	CASRSGISGNTIYF
TRBV4-1	NA	NA	TRBJ2-7	TGCGCCAGCAGCCAGCCCCAATTAACCTCGCTTCTAGCGCCTTCCTACGAGCAGTACTTC	CASSQPQLTSLLAPSYEQYF
TRBV5-1	TRBD2	NA	TRBJ2-2	TGCGCCAGCAGTCGACTAGCGGTGACGGACGGGGAGCTGTTTTTT	CASSRLAVTDGELFF
TRBV19	TRBD2	once	TRBJ2-1	TGTGCCAGTAGTATTGATGGCGGGAGGGGGGGCAATGAGCAGTTCTTC	CASSIDGGRGGNEQFF
TRBV5-1	NA	NA	TRBJ2-1	TGCGCCAGCAGCTTGAGTGGCTCCCGAGGGTACAATGAGCAGTTCTTC	CASSLSGSRGYNEQFF
TRBV7-2	NA	NA	TRBJ2-7	TGTGCCAGCAGCTTAGATAGCGAGCAGTACTTC	CASSLDSEQYF
TRBV10-2	NA	NA	TRBJ2-1	TGCGCCAGCAGTGAGTCCCTGGCCCAACTGGGTCGCGGACAGTTCTTC	CASSESLAQLGRGQFF
TRBV5-8	TRBD2	once	TRBJ2-1	TGTGCCAGCAGCACGGGAGGTTTAATGATCTACAATGAGCAGTTCTTC	CASSTGGLMIYNEQFF
TRBV7-8	NA	NA	TRBJ2-1	TGTGCCAGCAGCTTAGATGTGGCTAGCGCTTCCTGGGGTGAGCAGTTCTTC	CASSLDVASASWGEQFF
TRBV19	TRBD1	NA	TRBJ1-2	TGTGCCAGTAAGCCCCCGGGACAGGGGTACCACTATGGCTACACCTTC	CASKPPGQGYHYGYTF
TRBV30	TRBD1	NA	TRBJ1-2	TGTGCCTGGAGTGTAGCGGGACAGAACTATGGCTACACCTTC	CAWSVAGQNYGYTF
TRBV7-6	TRBD1	NA	TRBJ1-1	TGTGCCAGCAGCGCAGGGGGCCTGAACACTGAAGCTTTCTTT	CASSAGGLNTEAFF
TRBV11-3	NA	NA	TRBJ2-1	TGTGCCAGCAGCTTAGATTGGCAAGTACCCTACAATGAGCAGTTCTTC	CASSLDWQVPYNEQFF
TRBV19	TRBD2	NA	TRBJ2-2	TGTGCCAGTAGTATTGGGGTAGCGGGAGAGGGGGAGCTGTTTTTT	CASSIGVAGEGELFF
TRBV5-6	NA	medium-sized	TRBJ1-2	TGTGCCAGCGGCTTAGGGGCAGACGCTAACTATGGCTACACCTTC	CASGLGADANYGYTF
TRBV5-4	TRBD2	NA	TRBJ2-1	TGTGCCAGCAGCGCCATACTAGCGCCCGGGAGGGCCGGGGTTAGGAATGAGCAGTTCTTC	CASSAILAPGRAGVRNEQFF
TRBV7-8	NA	NA	TRBJ2-2	TGTGCCAGCAGCTTGGAACCGACAGTTTCCGGGGAGCTGTTTTTT	CASSLEPTVSGELFF
TRBV6-1	NA	NA	TRBJ2-7	TGTGCCAGCAGTGAAGTACCGAGGGAAAGTCCCTACGAGCAGTACTTC	CASSEVPRESPYEQYF
TRBV19	NA	NA	TRBJ1-5	TGTGCCAGTAGTATCTCTAGCAGGGGAAATCAGCCCCAGCATTTT	CASSISSRGNQPQHF
TRBV20-1	NA	NA	TRBJ2-3	TGCAGTGCCAGGGGTCTCCCTACGCAGTATTTT	CSARGLPTQYF
TRBV30	TRBD1	once	TRBJ2-7	TGTGCATGTGGGTCGACAGGGGGCGCTTACGAGCAGTACTTC	CACGSTGGAYEQYF
TRBV6-4	TRBD1	NA	TRBJ1-6	TGTGCCAGCATCCAGCGTTGGACAGGACTTACTCCCCTCCACTTT	CASIQRWTGLTPLHF
TRBV15	TRBD1	NA	TRBJ1-2	TGTGCCACCAGCAGAGGCGGACAGGGGGATTATGGCTACACCTTC	CATSRGGQGDYGYTF
TRBV11-2	NA	NA	TRBJ1-4	TGTGCCAGCAGCTTATTCCCGGGGGTTAGAGAAAAACTGTTTTTT	CASSLFPGVREKLFF
TRBV6-5	TRBD1	NA	TRBJ1-2	TGTGCCAGCGCGAGGGACAGGAACTATGGCTACACCTTC	CASARDRNYGYTF
TRBV2	NA	NA	TRBJ2-2	TGTGCCAGCAGCCCAGTGCGACTAAACACCGGGGAGCTGTTTTTT	CASSPVRLNTGELFF
TRBV7-2	TRBD2	NA	TRBJ2-1	TGTGCCAGCAGCTTTAGCGGGAGCGCCTACAATGAGCAGTTCTTC	CASSFSGSAYNEQFF
TRBV13	NA	once	TRBJ2-7	TGTGCCAGCAGCCTCTGGGACAAAACCTACGAGCAGTACTTC	CASSLWDKTYEQYF
TRBV10-3	NA	NA	TRBJ2-3	TGTGCCACCGCACGGGATACGCAGTATTTT	CATARDTQYF
TRBV27	NA	NA	TRBJ1-2	TGTGCCAGCAGTTTATCGCCATCATACCTAGGACAGCCACACTATGGCTACACCTTC	CASSLSPSYLGQPHYGYTF
TRBV14	TRBD2	NA	TRBJ2-1	TGTGCCAGCAGCCACAATCCGGGAGGGCCGGGATTGGGGAATGAGCAGTTCTTC	CASSHNPGGPGLGNEQFF
TRBV27	NA	NA	TRBJ2-1	TGTGCCAGCAGTTTATCGAGTACTAGGAACAATGAGCAGTTCTTC	CASSLSSTRNNEQFF
TRBV28	NA	NA	TRBJ2-7	TGTGCCAGCAGAAGATCGGGACTCCTGTCCTACGAGCAGTACTTC	CASRRSGLLSYEQYF
TRBV30	NA	NA	TRBJ1-1	TGTGCCTGGAGTGTCGGCGGGGACACTGAAGCTTTCTTT	CAWSVGGDTEAFF
TRBV5-6	TRBD1	NA	TRBJ1-6	TGTGCCAGCTTGCCGACAGGGCAGAATTCACCCCTCCACTTT	CASLPTGQNSPLHF
TRBV15	NA	NA	TRBJ2-5	TGTGCCACCAGCAAAGACAGACAAGAGACCCAGTACTTC	CATSKDRQETQYF
TRBV7-2	NA	NA	TRBJ1-6	TGTGCCAGCAGCTTAAGAGGGGATAATTCTTCACCCCTCCACTTT	CASSLRGDNSSPLHF
TRBV5-1	NA	NA	TRBJ2-2	TGCGCCAGCAGCTTGTCTCCCATCGCGAACACCGGGGAGCTGTTTTTT	CASSLSPIANTGELFF